The T cell receptor beta chain under discussion was sequenced for a study of blood T cell repertoires in COVID-19. The CDR3 is made up of 16 amino acids. Trimming removed 0 bases at V and 4 bases at J, with 15 bases between. In germline, CDR1 is KGHSH, CDR2 LQKENI. Participant-reported clinical history was the basis for cohort assignment. Sequenced by immunoSEQ multiplex PCR; TCRdb stores in-frame clones only, minus some. The sample has around 290,000 clones, approximately 88% seen once. The TCR sequence derives from a woman between 40 and 55 years old who had recovered from COVID-19. This chain connects TRBV18 to TRBJ1-2, with a possible D match to TRBD1 (5 bases). Sequences were obtained from PBMCs or T cells enriched from blood (not recorded which). This CDR3 reads CASSPPGTRGAYGYTF. CDR3 bases: TGTGCCAGCTCACCACCGGGGACTCGGGGAGCCTATGGCTACACCTTC.